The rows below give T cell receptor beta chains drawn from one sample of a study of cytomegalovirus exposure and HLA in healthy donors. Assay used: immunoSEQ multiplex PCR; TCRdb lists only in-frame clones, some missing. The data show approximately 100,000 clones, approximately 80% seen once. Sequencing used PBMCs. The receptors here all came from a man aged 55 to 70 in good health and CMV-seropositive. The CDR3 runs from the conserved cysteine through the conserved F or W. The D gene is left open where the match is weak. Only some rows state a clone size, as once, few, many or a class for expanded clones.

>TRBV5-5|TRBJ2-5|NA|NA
CASSLVQETQYF
TGTGCCAGCAGCTTGGTACAAGAGACCCAGTACTTC
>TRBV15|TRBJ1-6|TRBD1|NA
CATSRDPRGHGSPLHF
TGTGCCACCAGCAGAGACCCCAGGGGGCATGGTTCACCCCTCCACTTT
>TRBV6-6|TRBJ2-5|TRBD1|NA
CASSEMTGVLETQYF
TGTGCCAGCAGCGAAATGACAGGGGTACTAGAGACCCAGTACTTC
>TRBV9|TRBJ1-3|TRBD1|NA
CASSNTPDRFPLSGNTIYF
TGTGCCAGCAGCAATACCCCGGACAGGTTCCCTCTCTCTGGAAACACCATATATTTT
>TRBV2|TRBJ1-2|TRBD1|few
CASSGQGDGYTF
TGTGCCAGCAGTGGACAGGGCGATGGCTACACCTTC
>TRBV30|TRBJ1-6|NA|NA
CAWNVGRYSPLHF
TGTGCCTGGAATGTGGGGCGATATTCACCCCTCCACTTT
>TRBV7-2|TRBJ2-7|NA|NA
CASSPLERSGDLEQYF
TGTGCCAGCAGCCCGCTGGAGCGGTCGGGGGACCTCGAGCAGTACTTC
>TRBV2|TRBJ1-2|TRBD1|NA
CASSSGQGYGYTF
TGTGCCAGCAGCTCCGGACAGGGTTATGGCTACACCTTC
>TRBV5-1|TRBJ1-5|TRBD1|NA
CASSPTPGQGIGSNQPQHF
TGCGCCAGCAGCCCGACACCGGGACAGGGAATAGGAAGCAATCAGCCCCAGCATTTT
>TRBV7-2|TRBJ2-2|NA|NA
CASSLAPPPNTGELFF
TGTGCCAGCAGCTTAGCCCCCCCTCCGAACACCGGGGAGCTGTTTTTT
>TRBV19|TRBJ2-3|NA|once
CASSAWGSGGDTQYF
TGTGCCAGTAGCGCTTGGGGTAGCGGAGGGGATACGCAGTATTTT
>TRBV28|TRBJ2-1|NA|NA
CASSPPVNEQFF
TGTGCCAGCAGCCCCCCGGTTAATGAGCAGTTCTTC
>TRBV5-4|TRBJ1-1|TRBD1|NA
CASSPGQGASEAFF
TGTGCCAGCAGCCCGGGGCAGGGGGCTTCTGAAGCTTTCTTT
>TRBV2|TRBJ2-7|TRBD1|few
CASSGQGLGQYF
TGTGCCAGCAGCGGACAGGGGCTAGGGCAGTACTTC
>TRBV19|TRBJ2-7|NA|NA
CASSRNEGYEQYF
TGTGCCAGTAGTCGTAACGAGGGATACGAGCAGTACTTC
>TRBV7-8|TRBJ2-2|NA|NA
CASSSQGTVTGELFF
TGTGCCAGCAGCTCCCAGGGGACGGTCACCGGGGAGCTGTTTTTT
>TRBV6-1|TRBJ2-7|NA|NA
CASRSRLAYEQYF
TGTGCCAGCAGATCTCGACTAGCCTACGAGCAGTACTTC
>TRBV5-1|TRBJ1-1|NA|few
CASSLEGGVTEAFF
TGCGCCAGCAGCTTGGAAGGGGGGGTCACTGAAGCTTTCTTT
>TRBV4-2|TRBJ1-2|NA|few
CASSQTDNPEVNGYTF
TGTGCCAGCAGCCAAACCGATAATCCAGAGGTCAATGGCTACACCTTC
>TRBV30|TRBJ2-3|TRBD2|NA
CAWRPGLAGGQGTDTQYF
TGTGCCTGGCGGCCGGGACTAGCGGGGGGGCAGGGCACAGATACGCAGTATTTT
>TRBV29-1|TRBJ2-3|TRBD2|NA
CSVEFGASGASTDTQYF
TGCAGCGTTGAATTCGGCGCTAGCGGGGCTAGCACAGATACGCAGTATTTT
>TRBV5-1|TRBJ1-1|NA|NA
CASSLTGLNTEAFF
TGCGCCAGCAGCTTGACAGGGCTGAACACTGAAGCTTTCTTT
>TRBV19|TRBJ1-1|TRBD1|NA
CASRKAGTALVTEAFF
TGTGCCAGTAGGAAAGCCGGGACAGCCCTGGTCACTGAAGCTTTCTTT
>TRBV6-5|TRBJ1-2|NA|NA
CASRGLGFYGYTF
TGTGCCAGCAGGGGACTGGGATTCTATGGCTACACCTTC
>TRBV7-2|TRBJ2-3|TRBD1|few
CASSFRQGGDTQYF
TGTGCCAGCAGCTTTCGACAGGGTGGAGATACGCAGTATTTT
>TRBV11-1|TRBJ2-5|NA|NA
CASSFPGGETQYF
TGTGCCAGCAGCTTCCCGGGTGGAGAGACCCAGTACTTC
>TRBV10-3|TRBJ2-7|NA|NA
CAISVSPEDEQYF
TGTGCCATCAGTGTGTCCCCGGAGGACGAGCAGTACTTC
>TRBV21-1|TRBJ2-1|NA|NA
CASSRGGLAGGREQFF
TGTGCCAGCAGCAGGGGGGGACTAGCGGGGGGCCGGGAGCAGTTCTTC
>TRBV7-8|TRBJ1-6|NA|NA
CASSLARDLGSPLHF
TGTGCCAGCAGCTTAGCGAGGGATTTAGGTTCACCCCTCCACTTT
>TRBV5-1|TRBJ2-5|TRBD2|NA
CASSLRRGGDQETQYF
TGCGCCAGCAGCTTGAGGCGGGGGGGCGACCAAGAGACCCAGTACTTC
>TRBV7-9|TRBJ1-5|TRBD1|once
CASAWGQGARGQPQHF
TGTGCCAGCGCCTGGGGGCAGGGGGCGCGGGGACAGCCCCAGCATTTT
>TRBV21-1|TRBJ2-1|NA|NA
CASSIGRVGYNEQFF
TGTGCCAGCAGCATAGGCAGGGTAGGCTACAATGAGCAGTTCTTC
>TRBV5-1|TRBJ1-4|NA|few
CASSVVPQEKLFF
TGCGCCAGCAGCGTGGTGCCCCAGGAAAAACTGTTTTTT
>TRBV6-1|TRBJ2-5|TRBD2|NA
CASSDSSGGRKTQYF
TGTGCCAGCAGTGACTCTAGCGGGGGTCGAAAGACCCAGTACTTC
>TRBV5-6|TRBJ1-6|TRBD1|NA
CASSFDRVGSSYNSPLHF
TGTGCCAGCAGCTTCGACAGGGTCGGGAGCTCCTATAATTCACCCCTCCACTTT
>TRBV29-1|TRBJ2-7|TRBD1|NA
CSAGQALSNEQYF
TGCAGCGCCGGACAGGCCCTCTCCAACGAGCAGTACTTC
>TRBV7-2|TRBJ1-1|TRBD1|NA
CASSLKGAIEAFF
TGTGCCAGCAGCTTAAAGGGGGCAATTGAAGCTTTCTTT
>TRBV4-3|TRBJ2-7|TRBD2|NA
CASSRGGSYEQYF
TGCGCCAGCAGCCGCGGGGGATCCTACGAGCAGTACTTC
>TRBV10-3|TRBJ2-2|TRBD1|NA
CAIKGQASNTGELFF
TGTGCCATCAAGGGACAGGCCTCGAACACCGGGGAGCTGTTTTTT
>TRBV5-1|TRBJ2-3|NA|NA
CASSLEHPSTDTQYF
TGCGCCAGCAGCTTGGAACATCCCAGCACAGATACGCAGTATTTT
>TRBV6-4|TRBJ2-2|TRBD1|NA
CASSDGQGADTGELFF
TGTGCCAGCAGTGACGGACAGGGGGCTGATACCGGGGAGCTGTTTTTT
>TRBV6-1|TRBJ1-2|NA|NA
CASSEAQGWDLYGYTF
TGTGCCAGCAGTGAAGCGCAGGGTTGGGATCTCTATGGCTACACCTTC
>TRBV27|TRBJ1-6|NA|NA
CASSPVGDSPLHF
TGTGCCAGCAGTCCGGTCGGGGATTCACCCCTCCACTTT
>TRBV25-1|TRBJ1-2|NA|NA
CASSERGRGSYGYTF
TGTGCCAGCAGTGAAAGGGGCAGGGGCTCCTATGGCTACACCTTC
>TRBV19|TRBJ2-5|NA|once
CASSDRSQETQYF
TGTGCCAGTAGTGACAGGAGCCAAGAGACCCAGTACTTC
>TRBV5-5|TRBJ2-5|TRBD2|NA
CASSLEAGGRKTQYF
TGTGCCAGCAGCTTGGAAGCGGGGGGAAGAAAGACCCAGTACTTC
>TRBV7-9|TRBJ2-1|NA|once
CASSLEVGVYNEQFF
TGTGCCAGCAGCTTAGAAGTGGGAGTCTACAATGAGCAGTTCTTC
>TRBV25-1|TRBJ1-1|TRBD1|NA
CASSFGTGGLRNTEAFF
TGTGCCAGCAGTTTCGGGACAGGGGGTTTAAGAAACACTGAAGCTTTCTTT
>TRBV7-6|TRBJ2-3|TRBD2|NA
CASSFLAGGTDTQYF
TGTGCCAGCAGCTTTCTAGCGGGGGGCACCGATACGCAGTATTTT
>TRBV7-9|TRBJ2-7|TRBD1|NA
CASSFAETGAYEQYF
TGTGCCAGCAGCTTCGCCGAGACAGGGGCCTACGAGCAGTACTTC
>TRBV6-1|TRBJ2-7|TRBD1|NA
CASIQDRGIIYEQYF
TGTGCCAGCATTCAGGACAGGGGAATTATCTACGAGCAGTACTTC
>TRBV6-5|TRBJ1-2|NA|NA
CASSYPRIAGGYTF
TGTGCCAGCAGTTACCCCCGTATCGCGGGCGGCTACACCTTC
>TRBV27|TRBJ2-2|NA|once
CASSFQQYTGELFF
TGTGCCAGCAGTTTCCAACAGTACACCGGGGAGCTGTTTTTT
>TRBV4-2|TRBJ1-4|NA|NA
CASSQEGGTNEKLFF
TGTGCCAGCAGCCAAGAGGGGGGAACTAATGAAAAACTGTTTTTT